These 3 T cell receptor beta chains came from one sample sequenced in a study of CD8+ T cells in alopecia areata. RNA extraction and reverse transcription yielded cDNA as sequencing template. Assay: immunoSEQ multiplex PCR; the TCRdb copy retains only in-frame clones and omits some. The sample shows over 100,000 clones, none of them appearing just once. The sequenced sample consisted of lesional skin. The receptor source for this set is a C3H/HeJ mouse with alopecia areata. MHC haplotype of the mouse line: H2-k.

As concerns this clone: Mouse gene names and germline throughout. The read finishes 4 residues shy of the CDR3 end, and the germline J gene is used to complete it. V gene TRBV16 combines with J gene TRBJ2-2; D uncertain. This CDR3 comprises 15 residues. Between the trimmed V and J ends, which lost 0 bases and 1 base, there was a span of 6 bases. Looked up from germline, CDR1 is SGHSA and CDR2 is FRNQAP. CDR3 protein: CASSLEAENTGQLYF. The CDR3 DNA, read in part, is TGTGCAAGCAGCTTAGAAGCAGAAAACACCGGG.

Concerning this clone itself: Gene names are the mouse ones. Read data end 4 residues before the CDR3 end; the end is taken from the germline J gene. The gene calls are TRBV19 and TRBJ2-1; the match to TRBD2 covers 11 bases. This CDR3 has 13 residues. Germline V gene sequence: CDR1 FNHDT, CDR2 SITEND (reference sequence). CDR3 protein: CASSRTGGAEQFF. CDR3 DNA, as far as it was read: TGTGCCAGCAGTCGGACTGGGGGGGCT. Full variable domain (outside the CDR3, taken from reference TRBV19 and TRBJ2-1): GGIITQTPKFLIGQEGQKLTLKCQQNFNHDTMYWYRQDSGKGLRLIYYSITENDLQKGDLSEGYDASREKKSSFSLTVTSAQKNEMAVFLCASSRTGGAEQFFGPGTRLTVL.

Only a few counts were recorded for this clone. The listed genes are named as in mouse. Read data end 4 residues before the CDR3 end; the end is taken from the germline J gene. The chain joins TRBV1 to TRBJ1-1; 7 positions agree with TRBD1. The CDR3 runs 14 residues. The V and J ends lost 5 bases and 1 base, in that order; junction bases with no gene match: 4. CDR1 is NSQYPW and CDR2 is LRSPGD in the germline V gene (reference sequence). CDR3: CTCSTTGRNTEVFF. Partial CDR3 DNA: TGCACCTGCAGTACGACAGGGAGGAACACA.